This T cell receptor (beta chain) was recovered during a study of early T cells in non-severe SARS-CoV-2 infection. Overall study context: Sequenced material consisted of bulk RNA (from unsorted whole blood), and chains were unpaired. General study results and limits: Missing private and CD4 specificities, VDJdb matching favored anti-spike CD8 responses.

This clonotype has a count of ten or more. The antigen is not known. The CDR3 runs 19 residues. Losses at the gene ends were 2 bases for V and 9 bases for J; bases not matched to a gene: 16. The V gene's germline CDR1 is MNHEY and CDR2 SVGAGI. Researchers attached unique molecular identifiers to individual cDNA molecules. TCRdb recomputed calls from the 5' RACE reads with MiXCR, one row per CDR3 protein. This table holds over 55,000 distinct CDR3 sequences, roughly an eighth found once. The chain is built from TRBV6-5 and TRBJ2-3; 14 bases match TRBD2. The sequencing here drew on whole blood, taken at baseline. The clonotype was recovered from an adult who was a healthcare worker with PCR-confirmed SARS-CoV-2 infection or an uninfected control (not recorded which). The DNA for the CDR3 is TGTGCCAGCAGTTACATGGGACTAGCGGGGGCCAGGATATTATACACGCAGTATTTT. Protein: CASSYMGLAGARILYTQYF.